The rows below give T cell receptor beta chains drawn from one sample of a study of cytotoxic CD8 clonotypes in ibrutinib-treated CLL. Only in-frame clones appear in the TCRdb table, and some are missing; sequencing was by immunoSEQ multiplex PCR. This sample carries around 200,000 clones, 79% of them seen once, and the ten largest clones take about an eighth. The source material was PBMCs, sampled after 12 months of ibrutinib treatment. These receptors were obtained from a human donor with chronic lymphocytic leukemia. Each CDR3 is given with its conserved first and last residue. D genes are given only for firm matches. Clone size is given for some rows only: seen once, a few or many times, or a class if the clone is expanded.

D gene: TRBD1
V gene: TRBV19
clone size: -
J gene: TRBJ1-6
CDR3 protein: CASSISDRTNSPLHF
CDR3 DNA: TGTGCCAGTAGTATCTCGGACAGGACTAATTCACCCCTCCACTTT

D gene: TRBD1
V gene: TRBV10-3
clone size: -
J gene: TRBJ2-1
CDR3 protein: CAIRDRGRNNEQFF
CDR3 DNA: TGTGCCATCAGGGACAGGGGGAGAAACAATGAGCAGTTCTTC

D gene: -
V gene: TRBV29-1
clone size: -
J gene: TRBJ1-3
CDR3 protein: CSVSGSATGNTIYF
CDR3 DNA: TGCAGCGTTTCCGGCAGCGCAACTGGAAACACCATATATTTT

D gene: TRBD1
V gene: TRBV6-6
clone size: -
J gene: TRBJ2-1
CDR3 protein: CASRSDRATYNEQFF
CDR3 DNA: TGTGCCAGCAGATCCGACAGGGCCACATACAATGAGCAGTTCTTC

D gene: TRBD2
V gene: TRBV11-2
clone size: -
J gene: TRBJ2-7
CDR3 protein: CASSLLADNYEQYF
CDR3 DNA: TGTGCCAGCAGCTTACTAGCGGACAACTACGAGCAGTACTTC

D gene: -
V gene: TRBV5-6
clone size: once
J gene: TRBJ1-3
CDR3 protein: CASSFLHSTGNTIYF
CDR3 DNA: TGTGCCAGCAGCTTCCTTCATTCAACTGGAAACACCATATATTTT

D gene: -
V gene: TRBV4-1
clone size: -
J gene: TRBJ1-1
CDR3 protein: CASRSPGRMNTEAFF
CDR3 DNA: TGCGCCAGCAGGTCTCCGGGACGGATGAACACTGAAGCTTTCTTT

D gene: -
V gene: TRBV6-1
clone size: -
J gene: TRBJ1-5
CDR3 protein: CASTPSADSNQPQHF
CDR3 DNA: TGTGCCAGCACCCCATCTGCGGATAGCAATCAGCCCCAGCATTTT

D gene: TRBD2
V gene: TRBV10-3
clone size: -
J gene: TRBJ2-7
CDR3 protein: CAISESGRGVPSEQYF
CDR3 DNA: TGTGCCATCAGTGAGTCAGGTCGGGGGGTCCCCTCCGAGCAGTACTTC

D gene: TRBD1
V gene: TRBV19
clone size: -
J gene: TRBJ1-1
CDR3 protein: CASRRSGQDAWGAFF
CDR3 DNA: TGTGCCAGTCGTAGGTCAGGACAGGACGCCTGGGGAGCTTTCTTT

D gene: -
V gene: TRBV28
clone size: -
J gene: TRBJ2-3
CDR3 protein: CASSLASSGTDTQYF
CDR3 DNA: TGTGCCAGCAGTTTGGCTAGTTCGGGCACAGATACGCAGTATTTT

D gene: -
V gene: TRBV5-4
clone size: -
J gene: TRBJ2-3
CDR3 protein: CASSQQGGTDTQYF
CDR3 DNA: TGTGCCAGCAGCCAGCAGGGGGGGACAGATACGCAGTATTTT

D gene: TRBD2
V gene: TRBV5-1
clone size: few
J gene: TRBJ2-7
CDR3 protein: CASSLEGLAAREQYF
CDR3 DNA: TGCGCCAGCAGCTTGGAAGGGCTAGCGGCCCGCGAGCAGTACTTC

D gene: TRBD1
V gene: TRBV7-2
clone size: few
J gene: TRBJ1-3
CDR3 protein: CASSLDRGSGNTIYF
CDR3 DNA: TGTGCCAGCAGCCTAGACAGGGGATCTGGAAACACCATATATTTT

D gene: TRBD1
V gene: TRBV13
clone size: -
J gene: TRBJ2-2
CDR3 protein: CASSSQDRDRGELFF
CDR3 DNA: TGTGCCAGCAGCTCCCAGGACAGGGATCGCGGGGAGCTGTTTTTT

D gene: TRBD1
V gene: TRBV7-8
clone size: -
J gene: TRBJ1-4
CDR3 protein: CASSHDRGANEKLFF
CDR3 DNA: TGTGCCAGCAGCCACGACAGGGGGGCTAATGAAAAACTGTTTTTT

D gene: -
V gene: TRBV10-3
clone size: -
J gene: TRBJ1-1
CDR3 protein: CAIGWEGTEAFF
CDR3 DNA: TGTGCCATCGGGTGGGAAGGCACTGAAGCTTTCTTT

D gene: -
V gene: TRBV28
clone size: few
J gene: TRBJ2-1
CDR3 protein: CASGPNLPNEQFF
CDR3 DNA: TGTGCCAGCGGGCCGAATCTGCCCAATGAGCAGTTCTTC

D gene: -
V gene: TRBV6-5
clone size: once
J gene: TRBJ2-3
CDR3 protein: CASRQLNTDTQYF
CDR3 DNA: TGTGCCAGCAGACAACTTAACACAGATACGCAGTATTTT

D gene: -
V gene: TRBV27
clone size: many
J gene: TRBJ2-2
CDR3 protein: CASSSGLGSTGELFF
CDR3 DNA: TGTGCCAGCAGTTCCGGACTGGGGAGCACCGGGGAGCTGTTTTTT

D gene: -
V gene: TRBV27
clone size: -
J gene: TRBJ2-7
CDR3 protein: CASRVWGDSYEQYF
CDR3 DNA: TGTGCCAGCAGGGTGTGGGGAGACTCCTACGAGCAGTACTTC

D gene: -
V gene: TRBV2
clone size: -
J gene: TRBJ1-1
CDR3 protein: CASSGFQLAFF
CDR3 DNA: TGTGCCAGCAGTGGGTTCCAGTTAGCTTTCTTT

D gene: -
V gene: TRBV4-1
clone size: -
J gene: TRBJ1-5
CDR3 protein: CASSGGSNQPQHF
CDR3 DNA: TGCGCCAGCAGCGGGGGAAGCAATCAGCCCCAGCATTTT

D gene: -
V gene: TRBV18
clone size: -
J gene: TRBJ1-1
CDR3 protein: CASSPNSLNTEAFF
CDR3 DNA: TGTGCCAGCTCACCAAACAGCCTGAACACTGAAGCTTTCTTT

D gene: -
V gene: TRBV10-3
clone size: once
J gene: TRBJ2-7
CDR3 protein: CAIRPSPGTAPYEQYF
CDR3 DNA: TGTGCCATCAGGCCAAGTCCCGGGACGGCACCCTACGAGCAGTACTTC

D gene: TRBD1
V gene: TRBV5-4
clone size: few
J gene: TRBJ1-2
CDR3 protein: CASSLGQGASYGYTF
CDR3 DNA: TGTGCCAGCAGCCTAGGACAGGGGGCGAGCTATGGCTACACCTTC

D gene: -
V gene: TRBV7-2
clone size: -
J gene: TRBJ1-3
CDR3 protein: CASSLGPNSGNTIYF
CDR3 DNA: TGTGCCAGCAGCTTGGGACCGAACTCTGGAAACACCATATATTTT

D gene: TRBD1
V gene: TRBV6-1
clone size: -
J gene: TRBJ2-7
CDR3 protein: CASSQYRDSYEQYF
CDR3 DNA: TGTGCCAGCAGTCAATACAGGGACAGCTACGAGCAGTACTTC

D gene: -
V gene: TRBV7-3
clone size: -
J gene: TRBJ2-7
CDR3 protein: CASSPNSGGYEQYF
CDR3 DNA: TGTGCCAGCAGCCCTAACTCCGGGGGTTACGAGCAGTACTTC

D gene: -
V gene: TRBV9
clone size: -
J gene: TRBJ1-2
CDR3 protein: CASSVGGGDYGYTF
CDR3 DNA: TGTGCCAGCAGCGTAGGAGGGGGGGACTATGGCTACACCTTC

D gene: -
V gene: TRBV5-1
clone size: -
J gene: TRBJ2-3
CDR3 protein: CASSLGTSTDTQYF
CDR3 DNA: TGCGCCAGCAGCTTAGGGACAAGCACAGATACGCAGTATTTT

D gene: -
V gene: TRBV28
clone size: -
J gene: TRBJ2-7
CDR3 protein: CASSPPLGGSYEQYF
CDR3 DNA: TGTGCCAGCAGCCCGCCCCTGGGGGGATCCTACGAGCAGTACTTC

D gene: -
V gene: TRBV14
clone size: -
J gene: TRBJ2-7
CDR3 protein: CASSQDWSEQYF
CDR3 DNA: TGTGCCAGCAGCCAAGATTGGAGCGAGCAGTACTTC

D gene: -
V gene: TRBV9
clone size: -
J gene: TRBJ2-5
CDR3 protein: CASSVAPDQTQYF
CDR3 DNA: TGTGCCAGCAGCGTAGCCCCAGATCAGACCCAGTACTTC

D gene: -
V gene: TRBV27
clone size: few
J gene: TRBJ1-4
CDR3 protein: CASSLRGEKLFF
CDR3 DNA: TGTGCCAGCAGTTTAAGGGGAGAAAAACTGTTTTTT

D gene: TRBD2
V gene: TRBV10-1
clone size: -
J gene: TRBJ2-3
CDR3 protein: CASSGSQRGATDTQYF
CDR3 DNA: TGCGCCAGCAGTGGATCCCAGCGGGGGGCCACAGATACGCAGTATTTT

D gene: -
V gene: TRBV9
clone size: -
J gene: TRBJ2-2
CDR3 protein: CASSKTSPVFTGELFF
CDR3 DNA: TGTGCCAGCAGCAAGACGTCCCCTGTTTTCACCGGGGAGCTGTTTTTT

D gene: -
V gene: TRBV19
clone size: -
J gene: TRBJ2-3
CDR3 protein: CASTYGRGSTDTQYF
CDR3 DNA: TGTGCCAGTACCTACGGACGAGGATCCACAGATACGCAGTATTTT

D gene: TRBD1
V gene: TRBV11-3
clone size: -
J gene: TRBJ1-1
CDR3 protein: CASSPGQGAARPEAFF
CDR3 DNA: TGTGCCAGCAGCCCCGGACAGGGGGCGGCTCGTCCTGAAGCTTTCTTT

D gene: -
V gene: TRBV9
clone size: -
J gene: TRBJ2-5
CDR3 protein: CASSAMRFGETQYF
CDR3 DNA: TGTGCCAGCAGCGCGATGAGGTTCGGGGAGACCCAGTACTTC

D gene: -
V gene: TRBV5-1
clone size: -
J gene: TRBJ2-5
CDR3 protein: CASSESVGDGETQYF
CDR3 DNA: TGCGCCAGCAGCGAAAGCGTGGGGGACGGGGAGACCCAGTACTTC

D gene: TRBD1
V gene: TRBV5-4
clone size: once
J gene: TRBJ1-1
CDR3 protein: CASSLRDRGRWNTEAFF
CDR3 DNA: TGTGCCAGCAGCTTGCGGGACAGGGGGCGGTGGAACACTGAAGCTTTCTTT